The rows below give T cell receptor beta chains drawn from one sample of a study of T-cell reconstitution after alpha-beta-depleted transplantation in children. TCRdb fed the PCR reads into MiXCR, producing one record per CDR3 protein. The sample records around 450,000 distinct CDR3 sequences, about 10% being singletons. The sample consisted of PBMCs, taken before TCRalphabeta/CD19-depleted stem cell transplant. All receptors derive from a child aged 2 to 10 with inherited bone marrow failure, due to receive a stem cell transplant. Both conserved end residues are part of each CDR3. Each record gives: J gene, V gene, D gene, clone size, CDR3 DNA, CDR3 protein. A D gene is named only where the DNA matches it firmly. Clone size is shown for a subset of rows, as once, few, many or a class of expanded clone.

TRBJ1-2 | TRBV5-5 | . | many | TGTGCCAGCAGCCCCGACAGGATGCACTATGGCTACACCTTC | CASSPDRMHYGYTF
TRBJ2-7 | TRBV5-1 | TRBD1 | many | TGCGCCAGCAGCTTGGCCGGGACAGGGGGTTACGAGCAGTACTTC | CASSLAGTGGYEQYF
TRBJ2-2 | TRBV29-1 | TRBD2 | many | TGCAGCGTTGTCTGGCTAGCGGACGGGGAGCTGTTTTTT | CSVVWLADGELFF
TRBJ2-1 | TRBV4-2 | TRBD2 | many | TGTGCCAGCAGCCAATGGTATGGAGCGGGAGACCCCGGAGGTGAGCAGTTCTTC | CASSQWYGAGDPGGEQFF
TRBJ2-1 | TRBV29-1 | TRBD2 | many | TGCAGCGTGGAGCGGGAGGGGTCCTACAATGAGCAGTTCTTC | CSVEREGSYNEQFF
TRBJ2-3 | TRBV10-3 | . | . | TGTGCCATCAGTGAGTCTGGCACGGCGCCAGATACGCAGTATTTT | CAISESGTAPDTQYF
TRBJ2-1 | TRBV13 | TRBD2 | . | TGTGCCAGCAGCCCATGGGGACTAGCGGGAGACTACAATGAGCAGTTCTTC | CASSPWGLAGDYNEQFF
TRBJ2-7 | TRBV9 | . | many | TGTGCCAGTTCCTGGACGGATCTCACCTACGAGCAGTACTTC | CASSWTDLTYEQYF
TRBJ2-1 | TRBV12-3/TRBV12-4 | TRBD2 | many | TGTGCCAGCAGTCCTCTAGCGGGAGGGAGTGAGCAGTTCTTC | CASSPLAGGSEQFF
TRBJ2-5 | TRBV29-1 | TRBD2 | . | TGCAGCGTTGAATCAGAGGAGCGGGAGGTGGAGACCCAGTACTTC | CSVESEEREVETQYF
TRBJ2-1 | TRBV11-2 | . | many | TGTGCCAGCAGCTCCCGGGACCAAGGATACAATGAGCAGTTCTTC | CASSSRDQGYNEQFF
TRBJ2-1 | TRBV3-1 | TRBD2 | . | TGTGCCAGCAGAGTCCTAGCGGGAGCCGACAATGAGCAGTTCTTC | CASRVLAGADNEQFF